What follows are 14 T cell receptor beta chains derived from one specimen sequenced in a study of cytomegalovirus exposure and HLA in healthy donors (dated by TCRdb to the late 2010s). The library was produced with the immunoSEQ multiplex PCR assay. For the multiplex PCR, a mixture combining 60 forward primers for TCR Vbeta segments and 13 reverse primers for TCR Jbeta segments was used. TCRdb's version of the immuneACCESS table is confined to in-frame rearrangements and falls short of the full clone set. An unresolved V gene accounts for under half of the shortfall where checked; the remainder is of unknown origin. The sample table lists around 150,000 clones, 80% of them with a count of one. The ten largest clones take up about 6.8% of the sample. Sequenced input: PBMCs. Receptors were obtained from a man in his forties in good health and CMV-seropositive.

The chain employs TRBV19 and TRBJ2-1, with D perhaps matching TRBD2 (5 bases). The CDR3 covers 13 residues. V lost 1 base, J lost 9 bases, and 10 bases lay in between. CDR1 is LNHDA and CDR2 is SQIVND in the germline V gene (reference sequence). The CDR3 bases are TGTGCCAGTAGTATAGGGAGGACTGGTGAGCAGTTCTTC. Translation gives CASSIGRTGEQFF. Looking up the rest from reference TRBV19 and TRBJ2-1 gives the full variable domain: DGGITQSPKYLFRKEGQNVTLSCEQNLNHDAMYWYRQDPGQGLRLIYYSQIVNDFQKGDIAEGYSVSREKKESFPLTVTSAQKNPTAFYLCASSIGRTGEQFFGPGTRLTVL.

The genes are TRBV15 and TRBJ1-1, with D possibly TRBD1 on 5 matching bases. The CDR3 runs 15 residues. The germline V and J ends were trimmed by 3 bases and 0 bases, with 11 bases remaining between them. Germline V CDR1 and CDR2: LNHNV, YYDKDF (reference sequence). CDR3: CATSRGRGLNTEAFF. The CDR3 DNA follows: TGTGCCACCAGCAGGGGGAGGGGCCTGAACACTGAAGCTTTCTTT.

This chain links TRBV5-6 with TRBJ2-3, with D perhaps matching TRBD1 (6 bases). Germline V gene lookup returns CDR1 SGHDT and CDR2 YYEEEE. CDR3 length equals 16 residues. V lost 3 bases and J 0 bases, leaving 14 bases between the germline ends. The CDR3 nucleotides are TGTGCCAGCAGCTCCAGGACAGATTATAGCACAGATACGCAGTATTTT. It codes for CASSSRTDYSTDTQYF. The full variable domain, its missing parts supplied by reference TRBV5-6 and TRBJ2-3, is DAGVTQSPTHLIKTRGQQVTLRCSPKSGHDTVSWYQQALGQGPQFIFQYYEEEERQRGNFPDRFSGHQFPNYSSELNVNALLLGDSALYLCASSSRTDYSTDTQYFGPGTRLTVL.

The V call is TRBV4-2, the J call TRBJ2-7; tentatively, D is TRBD2 (5 bases). Looked up from germline, CDR1 is LGHNA and CDR2 is YNFKEQ. The CDR3 has 15 amino acids. V was shortened by 1 base and J by 3 bases, with 13 bases between the two germline ends. The DNA of the CDR3 is TGTGCCAGCAGCCAAGTCGAGGGCCCCGACTACGAGCAGTACTTC. Its translation is CASSQVEGPDYEQYF.

This sequence joins TRBV19 and TRBJ1-4, with TRBD1 as a possible D gene (5 bases). Trimming took 6 bases from V and 7 from J, leaving 18 bases between them. Germline values: CDR1 LNHDA, CDR2 SQIVND (reference sequence). This CDR3 contains 15 residues. CDR3 coding DNA: TGTGCCAGTAGCCCGATTGGGACTTCGGGTGAAAAACTGTTTTTT. Its protein is CASSPIGTSGEKLFF.

V and J are TRBV7-2 and TRBJ1-2, with D possibly being TRBD1 (6 bases). From germline, CDR1 is SGHTA and CDR2 FQGNSA. Trimming pared 4 bases from V and 0 bases from J, leaving 15 bases between. The CDR3 spans 16 residues. The chain's CDR3 is CASSWGPQGANYGYTF. CDR3 DNA sequence: TGTGCCAGCAGCTGGGGCCCACAGGGAGCTAACTATGGCTACACCTTC.

This clone was counted a single time. This chain uses TRBV5-6 with TRBJ1-2; no definite D call. V was shortened by 1 base and J by 4 bases, with 8 bases between the two germline ends. The CDR3 has 13 residues. The germline V gene has CDR1 SGHDT and CDR2 YYEEEE. CDR3 sequence: CASSLPQSYGYTF. As DNA, the CDR3 is TGTGCCAGCAGCTTGCCCCAGTCCTATGGCTACACCTTC.

The chain couples TRBV7-2 to TRBJ2-3; D call uncertain. This CDR3 contains 11 residues. V lost 2 bases and J lost 9, with 6 bases in between. The germline gives CDR1 SGHTA, CDR2 FQGNSA. The chain's CDR3 is CASSLPLTQYF. The CDR3, as DNA: TGTGCCAGCAGCTTACCGTTGACGCAGTATTTT.

The chain combines TRBV5-8 with TRBJ2-3; D may be TRBD1 (5 bases). This CDR3 region has 15 residues. V shed 3 bases and J shed 6 bases, with 17 bases lying between them. Germline CDR1 and CDR2: SGHTS and YDEGEE. CDR3 region: CASSWRQQSLDTQYF. The CDR3 nucleotides read TGTGCCAGCAGCTGGAGACAGCAGTCGCTGGATACGCAGTATTTT. Full variable domain (missing parts from reference TRBV5-8 and TRBJ2-3): EAGVTQSPTHLIKTRGQQATLRCSPISGHTSVYWYQQALGLGLQFLLWYDEGEERNRGNFPPRFSGRQFPNYSSELNVNALELEDSALYLCASSWRQQSLDTQYFGPGTRLTVL.

V usage is TRBV28 and J usage is TRBJ1-1; TRBD1 aligns across 7 bases. CDR3 length: 15 amino acids. V lost 6 bases, J lost 5 bases, and 12 bases stayed unmatched. Looked up from germline, CDR1 is MDHEN and CDR2 is SYDVKM. The CDR3: CASSPTPGGVTEAFF. Written as DNA, the CDR3 is TGTGCCAGCAGCCCAACACCAGGGGGAGTTACTGAAGCTTTCTTT.

The CDR3, as DNA: TGTGCCAGCAGCCCAACTAGCGGGGCTTACGAGCAGTACTTC. Protein product: CASSPTSGAYEQYF. The V call is TRBV7-8, the J call TRBJ2-7; 10 bases line up with TRBD2. V lost 5 bases, J lost 4 bases, and 5 bases stayed unmatched. The CDR3 extends over 14 amino acids. Germline assignment: CDR1 SGHVS and CDR2 FQNEAQ.

The sample holds a few counts of this clone. The gene calls are TRBV29-1 and TRBJ2-2, with 8 bases fitting TRBD1. The length of the CDR3 is 14 residues. J lost 6 bases, V lost 3 bases, and 6 bases had no gene match. Germline loops: CDR1 SQVTM, CDR2 ANQGSEA. The chain's CDR3 is CSVDATGVAGELFF. The CDR3, as DNA: TGCAGCGTTGATGCGACAGGGGTAGCCGGGGAGCTGTTTTTT.

This clone was seen once. The chain has TRBV28 and TRBJ1-5, with D possibly matching TRBD1 (5 bases). Germline V CDR1 and CDR2: MDHEN, SYDVKM. The CDR3 runs 16 residues. The V gene lost 0 bases and the J gene lost 8 bases, with 17 bases spanning the gap. This CDR3 is CASSLWVGQGREPQHF. As DNA, the CDR3 is TGTGCCAGCAGTTTATGGGTGGGGCAGGGAAGAGAGCCCCAGCATTTT.

The gene calls are TRBV5-1 and TRBJ1-5; no reliable D call. The V and J ends lost 0 bases and 7 bases respectively, with 11 bases between them. CDR1 is SGHRS and CDR2 is YFSETQ in the germline V gene. The CDR3 is 14 amino acids. The CDR3 bases are TGCGCCAGCAGCTTGGCAGGAGGACGCCAGCCCCAGCATTTT. Amino acids: CASSLAGGRQPQHF.